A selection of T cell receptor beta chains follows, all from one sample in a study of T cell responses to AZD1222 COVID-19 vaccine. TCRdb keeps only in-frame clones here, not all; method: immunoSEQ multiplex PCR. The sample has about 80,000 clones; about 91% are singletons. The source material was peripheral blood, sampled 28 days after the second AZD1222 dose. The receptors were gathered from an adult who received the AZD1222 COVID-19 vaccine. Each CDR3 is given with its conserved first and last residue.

cdr3_aa: CASTPLVSAGGPWNNEQFF; v_call: TRBV28
cdr3_aa: CASSLGQANQPQHF; v_call: TRBV28
cdr3_aa: CASSFSGGLYEQYF; v_call: TRBV28
cdr3_aa: CASSSTGRTEAFF; v_call: TRBV6-5
cdr3_aa: CASGTGSIDTQYF; v_call: TRBV9
cdr3_aa: CASSIQGFGEKLFF; v_call: TRBV11-2
cdr3_aa: CASSPPGQGASGNTIYF; v_call: TRBV28
cdr3_aa: CASSLAGAGLGYTF; v_call: TRBV27
cdr3_aa: CASSFLLAKSYNEQFF; v_call: TRBV28
cdr3_aa: CAISAAPGTSGSEYNEQFF; v_call: TRBV10-3
cdr3_aa: CASSPGTANEQFF; v_call: TRBV7-8
cdr3_aa: CASSLAGKGVSYEQYF; v_call: TRBV7-2
cdr3_aa: CASSVGWRESGELFF; v_call: TRBV2
cdr3_aa: CASSEPAGRDYGYTF; v_call: TRBV28
cdr3_aa: CASTPGLGEFAEQYF; v_call: TRBV7-9
cdr3_aa: CASSPGVLSGNTIYF; v_call: TRBV18
cdr3_aa: CASSRLAGAKETQYF; v_call: TRBV14
cdr3_aa: CASALGGAAKETQYF; v_call: TRBV9
cdr3_aa: CAWSPMGPYNEQFF; v_call: TRBV30
cdr3_aa: CASSLWGDRGNNEQFF; v_call: TRBV5-8
cdr3_aa: CASMSSYSNQPQHF; v_call: TRBV6-5
cdr3_aa: CASSQPEWGSTYGYTF; v_call: TRBV6-2/TRBV6-3
cdr3_aa: CASSSLADPYNEQFF; v_call: TRBV5-1
cdr3_aa: CASSQGWLAKNIQYF; v_call: TRBV4-1
cdr3_aa: CASKVQGMGPYEQYF; v_call: TRBV4-1
cdr3_aa: CAISESQGGGTDTQYF; v_call: TRBV10-3
cdr3_aa: CATSGGFLYNEQFF; v_call: TRBV28
cdr3_aa: CASSRASNYGYTF; v_call: TRBV19
cdr3_aa: CASSQDLTGSYGANVLTF; v_call: TRBV4-2
cdr3_aa: CASSESGPTNVAGELFF; v_call: TRBV10-2
cdr3_aa: CASTAGAYEQYF; v_call: TRBV7-9
cdr3_aa: CATSDYQGGNQPQHF; v_call: TRBV24-1
cdr3_aa: CASSQVGSDTEAFF; v_call: TRBV4-2
cdr3_aa: CASSMAWGSEYEQYF; v_call: TRBV19
cdr3_aa: CASTSDGYNEQFF; v_call: TRBV28
cdr3_aa: CASSLDLQGASSPLHF; v_call: TRBV5-1
cdr3_aa: CAWSVGQKNEKLFF; v_call: TRBV30
cdr3_aa: CASHLGGPQHF; v_call: TRBV28
cdr3_aa: CASSPSWVSPEAFF; v_call: TRBV19
cdr3_aa: CSAWTDTEAFF; v_call: TRBV20-1
cdr3_aa: CASSPRTGVEETQYF; v_call: TRBV4-3
cdr3_aa: CASSQRSLNTEAFF; v_call: TRBV2
cdr3_aa: CASSQDRAQMNYGYTF; v_call: TRBV4-3
cdr3_aa: CASSAGRDYSPLHF; v_call: TRBV11-1
cdr3_aa: CATSTETYNSPLHF; v_call: TRBV15